This T cell receptor (beta chain) was obtained from a study of T cell responses to AZD1222 COVID-19 vaccine (dated by TCRdb to 2020 to 2022). About the study as a whole: AZD1222 recipients given second doses at about 4 weeks or at about 12 weeks were pooled, since spike-specific TCR depth and breadth were not found to differ between the two schedules. A total of 230 to 250 trial participants underwent TCR sequencing, of whom about 210 had received two doses of AZD1222 and approximately 25 had received two doses of the MenACWY control vaccine. Trial participants were enrolled into age subgroups of 18-55, 56-69 and 70-plus years, which contained about 150, 27 and 61 TCR-sequenced participants, respectively. The study at large found these results: Epitopes outside the regions mutated in the B.1.351 and B.1.1.7 variants were reportedly recognized by nearly half of the unique spike-specific TCRs. The vaccine-associated CD4 TCRs covered the entire spike protein, and the dominant responses fell in regions 160-218 and 743-854. In the small 56-69-year group, the increase in depth fell short of significance, most likely because of low power. A significant rise in spike-specific TCR breadth and depth was observed after two AZD1222 doses relative to day 0 and relative to MenACWY recipients. Because no day 14 peak-response samples were available, the repertoires could be characterized only after the peak T cell response. Most participants were white British and females outnumbered males, and the authors suggested that clonal diversity may have been underestimated. Conclusions about previously exposed vaccinees are limited because only 5 or 6 AZD1222 recipients were SARS-CoV-2 seropositive at baseline.

As concerns this clone: Its target antigen remains unknown. Base-call qualities are not available, and no considerably larger clone is one nucleotide away.

The CDR3 regions of human TCRbeta chains were subjected to immunosequencing. The paper's data handling went like this. Repertoire TCRs were matched against a reference library of SARS-CoV-2-specific TCRs generated with the MIRA antigen-specificity platform. Breadth was defined as the fraction of unique TCRs that were SARS-CoV-2-associated. Depth was defined as the fraction of total T cells that were SARS-CoV-2-associated. Using the MIRA data, each spike-specific TCR was assigned both to the spike region to which the TCR was reactive and to a CD4 or CD8 class. Log10-transformed breadth and depth values were compared by one-way ANOVA with Sidak's multiple comparisons tests. TCRdb limited this immuneACCESS table to in-frame rearrangements with V and J called. A share of clones is missing; checked studies link under half to unresolved V genes, and the rest is unexplained. V and J calls and clone size are those listed in that table; D and trimming were worked out from the DNA. The sample table lists some 130,000 clones, over 90% of them with a count of one. The ten largest clonotypes hold roughly 0.9% of the sample.

What the time point label conveys for this sample: baseline before first vaccination. Samples from vaccinated people were obtained from the UK trials COV001 and COV002, which included a single-blind randomized controlled phase 2/3 trial of AZD1222 (ChAdOx1 nCoV-19) in healthy adults. Trial participant PBMC samples were collected at day 0 and day 28 after the second dose for TCRbeta chain sequencing. CDR1 SNHLY and CDR2 FYNNEI were looked up in the germline V gene. Including cysteine and phenylalanine, the CDR3 has 13 amino acids. Just the 39-base CDR3 DNA is kept, in frame starting at base 1. V is trimmed back by 3 bases and J by 3 bases, and the junction contains 0 bases that no gene match accounts for.

The material was peripheral blood, obtained on day 0 of AZD1222 vaccination. The receptor was isolated from an adult in good health. This sequence uses TRBV2 and TRBJ1-1; 8 bases in the junction line up with TRBD1. The DNA reads TGTGCCAGCAGTGAGGACAGGGACACTGAAGCTTTCTTT. The resulting protein is CASSEDRDTEAFF.